This T cell receptor (beta chain) is drawn from a study of CD8 T cells in Susac syndrome. Study in general: Among sequenced Susac syndrome patients, roughly six had active disease and eight were in remission.

The authors reverse transcribed roughly 0.5 to 1 ug RNA with random hexamers. TCRdb reanalysed the immunoSEQ multiplex PCR reads using MiXCR and keeps one entry per CDR3 protein. This sample has approximately 74,000 distinct CDR3 sequences, with 94% found just once. About this clonotype: Its specificity is not known.

General observations from the study: The study acknowledged a relatively small number of individuals in its TCR sequencing and HLA analysis. Detection of Susac-specific public clones gave around 15 in total CD8+ repertoires and about five in CD8+ TEMRA repertoires.

The CDR3 contains 14 residues. CDR1 is GTSNPN and CDR2 is SVGIG in the germline V gene (reference sequence). J gave up 13 bases and V 5 bases, and 16 bases lay outside the gene matches. This clonotype originated in a human donor with Susac syndrome. The chain carries TRBV30 and TRBJ2-1; 8 bases match TRBD2. Material for sequencing was CD8+ T cells from PBMCs. CDR3: CAWFLAGSGWGQFF. Here the CDR3 DNA reads TGTGCCTGGTTCTTAGCGGGATCGGGGTGGGGACAGTTCTTC.